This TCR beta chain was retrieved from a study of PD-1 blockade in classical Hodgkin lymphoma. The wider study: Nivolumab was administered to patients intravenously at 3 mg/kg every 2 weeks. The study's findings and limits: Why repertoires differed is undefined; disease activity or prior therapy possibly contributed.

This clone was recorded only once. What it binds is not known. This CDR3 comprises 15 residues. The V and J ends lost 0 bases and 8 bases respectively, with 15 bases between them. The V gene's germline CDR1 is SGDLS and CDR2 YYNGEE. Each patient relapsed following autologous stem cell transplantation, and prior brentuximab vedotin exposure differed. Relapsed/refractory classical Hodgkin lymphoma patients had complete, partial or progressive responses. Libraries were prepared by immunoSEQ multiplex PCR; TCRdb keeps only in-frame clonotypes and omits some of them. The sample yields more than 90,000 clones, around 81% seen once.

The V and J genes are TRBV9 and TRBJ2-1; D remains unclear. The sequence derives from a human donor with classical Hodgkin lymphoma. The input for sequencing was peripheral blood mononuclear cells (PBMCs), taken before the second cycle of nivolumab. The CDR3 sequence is CASSVVGWASDEQFF. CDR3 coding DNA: TGTGCCAGCAGCGTAGTAGGGTGGGCGAGCGATGAGCAGTTCTTC.